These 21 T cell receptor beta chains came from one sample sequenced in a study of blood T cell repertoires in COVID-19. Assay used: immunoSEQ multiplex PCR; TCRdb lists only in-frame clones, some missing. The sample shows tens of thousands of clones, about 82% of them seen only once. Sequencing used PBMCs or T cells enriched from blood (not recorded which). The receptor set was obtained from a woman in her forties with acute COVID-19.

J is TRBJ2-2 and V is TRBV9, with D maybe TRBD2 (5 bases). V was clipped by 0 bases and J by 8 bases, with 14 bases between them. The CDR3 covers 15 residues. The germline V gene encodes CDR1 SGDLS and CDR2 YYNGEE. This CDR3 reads CASSVGGSGSGELFF. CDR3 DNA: TGTGCCAGCAGCGTAGGAGGGTCCGGTTCGGGGGAGCTGTTTTTT.

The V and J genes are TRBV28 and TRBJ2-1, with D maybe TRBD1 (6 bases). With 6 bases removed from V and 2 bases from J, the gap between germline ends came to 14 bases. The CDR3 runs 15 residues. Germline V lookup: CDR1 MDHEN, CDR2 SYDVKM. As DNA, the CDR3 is TGTGCCAGCAGCGTAGCCGGGGACACCTACAATGAGCAGTTCTTC. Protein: CASSVAGDTYNEQFF.

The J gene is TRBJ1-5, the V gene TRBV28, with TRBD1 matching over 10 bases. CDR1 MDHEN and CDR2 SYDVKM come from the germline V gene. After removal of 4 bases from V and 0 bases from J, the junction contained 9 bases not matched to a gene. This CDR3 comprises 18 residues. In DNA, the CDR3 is TGTGCCAGCAGTTCCACCGGGACAGGGGTGGTTAGCAATCAGCCCCAGCATTTT. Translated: CASSSTGTGVVSNQPQHF. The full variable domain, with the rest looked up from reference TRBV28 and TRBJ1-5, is DVKVTQSSRYLVKRTGEKVFLECVQDMDHENMFWYRQDPGLGLRLIYFSYDVKMKEKGDIPEGYSVSREKKERFSLILESASTNQTSMYLCASSSTGTGVVSNQPQHFGDGTRLSIL.

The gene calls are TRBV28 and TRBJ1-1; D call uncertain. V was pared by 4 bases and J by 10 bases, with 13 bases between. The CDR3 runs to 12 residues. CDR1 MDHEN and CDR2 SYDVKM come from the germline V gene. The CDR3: CASSYEERIAFF. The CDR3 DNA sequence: TGTGCCAGCAGTTACGAGGAGAGGATAGCTTTCTTT.

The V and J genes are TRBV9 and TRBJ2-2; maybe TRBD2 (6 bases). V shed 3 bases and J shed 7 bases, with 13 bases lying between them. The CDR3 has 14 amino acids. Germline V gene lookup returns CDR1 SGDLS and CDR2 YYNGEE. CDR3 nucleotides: TGTGCCAGCAGCGAGGAGGGGCTGGGCGGGGAGCTGTTTTTT. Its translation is CASSEEGLGGELFF.

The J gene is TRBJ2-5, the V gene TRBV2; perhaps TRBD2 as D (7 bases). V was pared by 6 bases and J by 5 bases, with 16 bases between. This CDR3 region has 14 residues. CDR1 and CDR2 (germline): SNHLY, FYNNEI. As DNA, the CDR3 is TGTGCCAGCAGGGAAAGGGGGGGGTTCGAGACCCAGTACTTC. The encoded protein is CASRERGGFETQYF.

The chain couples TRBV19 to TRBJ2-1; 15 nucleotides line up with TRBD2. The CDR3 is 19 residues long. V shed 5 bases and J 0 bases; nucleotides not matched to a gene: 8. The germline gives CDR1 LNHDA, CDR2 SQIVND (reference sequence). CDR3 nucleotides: TGTGCCAGTAGTGCGGGACTAGCGGGGGGTCGAAGCTCCTACAATGAGCAGTTCTTC. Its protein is CASSAGLAGGRSSYNEQFF. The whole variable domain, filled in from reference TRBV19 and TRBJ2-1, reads DGGITQSPKYLFRKEGQNVTLSCEQNLNHDAMYWYRQDPGQGLRLIYYSQIVNDFQKGDIAEGYSVSREKKESFPLTVTSAQKNPTAFYLCASSAGLAGGRSSYNEQFFGPGTRLTVL.

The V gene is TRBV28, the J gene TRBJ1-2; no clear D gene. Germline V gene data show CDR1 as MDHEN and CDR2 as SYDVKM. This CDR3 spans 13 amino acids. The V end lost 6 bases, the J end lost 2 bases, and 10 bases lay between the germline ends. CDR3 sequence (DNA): TGTGCCAGCAGCCGCGGAGGGAACTATGGCTACACCTTC. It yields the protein CASSRGGNYGYTF.

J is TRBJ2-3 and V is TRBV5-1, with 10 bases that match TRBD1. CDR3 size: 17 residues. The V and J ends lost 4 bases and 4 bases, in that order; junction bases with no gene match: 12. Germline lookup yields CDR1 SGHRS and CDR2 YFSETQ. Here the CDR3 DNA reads TGCGCCAGCAGCGCACAAACCGGGACAGGGGTTCCAGATACGCAGTATTTT. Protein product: CASSAQTGTGVPDTQYF.

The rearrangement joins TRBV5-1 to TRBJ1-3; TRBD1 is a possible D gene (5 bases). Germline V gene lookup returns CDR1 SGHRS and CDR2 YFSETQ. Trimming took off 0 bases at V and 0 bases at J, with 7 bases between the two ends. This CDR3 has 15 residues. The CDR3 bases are TGCGCCAGCAGCTTGGGACAGACCTCTGGAAACACCATATATTTT. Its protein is CASSLGQTSGNTIYF.

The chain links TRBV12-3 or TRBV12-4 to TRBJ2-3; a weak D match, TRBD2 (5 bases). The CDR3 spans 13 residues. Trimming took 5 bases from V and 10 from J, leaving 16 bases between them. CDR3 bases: TGTGCCAGCAGTCCCCCCGCCCCAGCGGCGCAGTATTTT. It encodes CASSPPAPAAQYF.

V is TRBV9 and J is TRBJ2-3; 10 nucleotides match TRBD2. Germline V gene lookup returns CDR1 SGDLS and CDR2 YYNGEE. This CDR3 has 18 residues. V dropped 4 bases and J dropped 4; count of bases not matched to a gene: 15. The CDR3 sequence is CASSLVGISSGSPDTQYF. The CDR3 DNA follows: TGTGCCAGCAGCCTCGTAGGTATATCTAGCGGGAGTCCAGATACGCAGTATTTT.

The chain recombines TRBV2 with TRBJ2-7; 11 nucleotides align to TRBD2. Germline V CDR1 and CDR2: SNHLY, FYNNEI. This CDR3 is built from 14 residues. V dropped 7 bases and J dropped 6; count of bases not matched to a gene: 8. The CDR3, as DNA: TGTGCCAGCACCCCCACTAGCGGGAGCCCCGAGCAGTACTTC. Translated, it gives CASTPTSGSPEQYF.

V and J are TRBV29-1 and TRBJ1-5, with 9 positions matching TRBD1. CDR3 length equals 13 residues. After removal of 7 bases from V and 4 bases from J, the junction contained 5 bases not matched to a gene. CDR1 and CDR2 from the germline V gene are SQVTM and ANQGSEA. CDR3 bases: TGCAGCGCAGGGACAGGGCAGAATCAGCCCCAGCATTTT. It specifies CSAGTGQNQPQHF.

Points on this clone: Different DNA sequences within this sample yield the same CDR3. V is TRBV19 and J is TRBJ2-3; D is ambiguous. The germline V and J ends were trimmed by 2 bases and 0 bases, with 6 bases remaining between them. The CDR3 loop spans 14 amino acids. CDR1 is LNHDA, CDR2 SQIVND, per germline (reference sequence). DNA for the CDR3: TGTGCCAGTAGTATATCCGGGAGCACAGATACGCAGTATTTT. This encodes CASSISGSTDTQYF.

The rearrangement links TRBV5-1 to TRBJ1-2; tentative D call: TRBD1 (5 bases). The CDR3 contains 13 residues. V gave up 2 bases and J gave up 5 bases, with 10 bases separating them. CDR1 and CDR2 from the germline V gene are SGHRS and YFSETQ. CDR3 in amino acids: CASSFFRVYGYTF. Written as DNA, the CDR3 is TGCGCCAGCAGCTTCTTCAGGGTTTATGGCTACACCTTC.

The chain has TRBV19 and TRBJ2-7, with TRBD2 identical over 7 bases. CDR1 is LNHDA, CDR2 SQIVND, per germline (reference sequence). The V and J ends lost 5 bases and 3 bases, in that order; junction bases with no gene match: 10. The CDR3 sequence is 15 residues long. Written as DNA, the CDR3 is TGTGCCAGTAGTCTGTTTTCGGGACTAAACTACGAGCAGTACTTC. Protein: CASSLFSGLNYEQYF.

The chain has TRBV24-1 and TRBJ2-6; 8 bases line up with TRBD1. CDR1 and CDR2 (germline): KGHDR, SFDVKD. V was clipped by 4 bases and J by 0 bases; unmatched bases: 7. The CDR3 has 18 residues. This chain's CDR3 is CATSDAGTGSSGANVLTF. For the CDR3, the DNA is TGTGCCACCAGTGACGCCGGGACAGGCTCCTCTGGGGCCAACGTCCTGACTTTC.

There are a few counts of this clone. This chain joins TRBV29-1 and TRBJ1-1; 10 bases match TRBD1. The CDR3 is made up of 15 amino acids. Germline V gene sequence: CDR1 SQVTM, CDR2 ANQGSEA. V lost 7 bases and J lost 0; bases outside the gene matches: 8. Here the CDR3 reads CSARPGTGVNTEAFF. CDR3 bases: TGCAGCGCCCGTCCCGGGACAGGGGTGAACACTGAAGCTTTCTTT.

The CDR3 sequence is CASSIQRQDSNQPQHF. The CDR3 region has the DNA TGTGCCAGTAGTATTCAAAGACAGGATAGCAATCAGCCCCAGCATTTT. The chain joins TRBV19 to TRBJ1-5, with D perhaps TRBD1 (6 bases). This CDR3 has 16 residues. V was clipped by 3 bases and J by 0 bases, with 12 bases between them. Germline assignment: CDR1 LNHDA and CDR2 SQIVND (reference sequence).

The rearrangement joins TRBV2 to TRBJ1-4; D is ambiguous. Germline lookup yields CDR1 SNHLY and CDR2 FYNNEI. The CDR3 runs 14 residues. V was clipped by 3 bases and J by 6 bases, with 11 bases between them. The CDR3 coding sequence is TGTGCCAGCAGTGAGGCGGCGGGCTATGAAAAACTGTTTTTT. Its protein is CASSEAAGYEKLFF. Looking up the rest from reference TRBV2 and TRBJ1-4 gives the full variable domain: EPEVTQTPSHQVTQMGQEVILRCVPISNHLYFYWYRQILGQKVEFLVSFYNNEISEKSEIFDDQFSVERPDGSNFTLKIRSTKLEDSAMYFCASSEAAGYEKLFFGSGTQLSVL.